The following is a T cell receptor (beta chain) sequence with its context. The sample belongs to a study of T cell responses to AZD1222 COVID-19 vaccine. Some clones are missing from TCRdb's copy, which holds only in-frame ones; the method was immunoSEQ multiplex PCR. The sample has around 130,000 clones; 70% to 90% are singletons. The V gene lost 3 bases and the J gene lost 8 bases, with 11 bases spanning the gap. CDR3 size: 13 residues. Sample: peripheral blood, taken on day 0 of AZD1222 vaccination. This TCR was sampled from an adult in good health. This rearrangement joins TRBV12-3 or TRBV12-4 to TRBJ2-1; TRBD2 is a possible D gene (6 bases). The chain's CDR3 is CASSFGREDEQFF. CDR3 in DNA: TGTGCCAGCAGTTTCGGCAGGGAGGATGAGCAGTTCTTC.